These 10 T cell receptor beta chains came from one sample sequenced in a study of CD4 T cells in relation to SARS-CoV-2 and coronaviruses. TCRdb's table, derived via immunoSEQ multiplex PCR, lists solely in-frame clones and lacks some. This table holds under 65,000 clones, roughly 88% found once. The unexposed donors gave CD4+ T cells in about 2011-2018, prior to COVID-19. Sequenced sample: memory CD4+ T cells from PBMCs. The source of these receptors is a human donor in good health.

The chain has TRBV9 and TRBJ1-5, with D tentatively TRBD1 (5 bases). Trimming removed 0 bases at V and 7 bases at J, with 14 bases between. The CDR3 totals 15 residues. Germline CDR1 is SGDLS and CDR2 is YYNGEE. The CDR3 DNA follows: TGTGCCAGCAGCGTAGACCAGAGGGACGGACAGCCCCAGCATTTT. Translation: CASSVDQRDGQPQHF.

J is TRBJ2-3 and V is TRBV28; D is uncertain. With 1 base removed from V and 4 bases from J, the gap between germline ends came to 12 bases. Germline values: CDR1 MDHEN, CDR2 SYDVKM. The CDR3 has 15 amino acids. In DNA, the CDR3 is TGTGCCAGCAGTTTATATGTTAGTTTCCCAGATACGCAGTATTTT. Its translation is CASSLYVSFPDTQYF.

The chain couples TRBV5-1 to TRBJ2-1, with 9 bases aligning to TRBD2. There are 18 residues in the CDR3. Germline V CDR1 and CDR2: SGHRS, YFSETQ. Trimming cost V 0 bases and J 6 bases; bases outside gene matches: 13. CDR3 DNA: TGCGCCAGCAGCTTGGTGGTAGCGGGAGTGTCGCTAGGCAATGAGCAGTTCTTC. It encodes CASSLVVAGVSLGNEQFF. The whole variable domain, remainder taken from reference TRBV5-1 and TRBJ2-1, is KAGVTQTPRYLIKTRGQQVTLSCSPISGHRSVSWYQQTPGQGLQFLFEYFSETQRNKGNFPGRFSGRQFSNSRSEMNVSTLELGDSALYLCASSLVVAGVSLGNEQFFGPGTRLTVL.

J is TRBJ1-2 and V is TRBV7-9, with TRBD1 matching over 9 bases. CDR3 length equals 16 residues. CDR1 is SEHNR and CDR2 is FQNEAQ in the germline V gene (reference sequence). V trimming: 1 base; J trimming: 6 bases; junction bases outside the gene matches: 9. This CDR3 reads CASSLGFGTGLHGYTF. CDR3 nucleotides: TGTGCCAGCAGCTTAGGTTTCGGGACAGGGCTACATGGCTACACCTTC.

The gene calls are TRBV3-1 (or the pseudogene TRBV3-2) and TRBJ1-3, with D tentatively TRBD1 (6 bases). This CDR3 region has 16 residues. Germline CDR1 LGHDT, CDR2 YNNKEL (reference sequence). Trimming removed 2 bases at V and 0 bases at J, with 11 bases between. The CDR3 bases are TGTGCCAGCAGCCAACAGGTCAGGGGCTCTGGAAACACCATATATTTT. The encoded protein is CASSQQVRGSGNTIYF.

The V gene is TRBV6-1, the J gene TRBJ2-7; D unresolved. The CDR3 sequence is 11 residues long. V lost 3 bases and J lost 6, with 6 bases in between. CDR1 is MNHNS and CDR2 is SASEGT in the germline V gene. The CDR3 sequence is CASSDRVEQYF. DNA of the CDR3: TGTGCCAGCAGTGACCGGGTCGAGCAGTACTTC.

This clone showed up just a few times. The chain couples TRBV9 to TRBJ1-4; 8 bases are a match to TRBD1. The CDR3 has 15 amino acids. V was clipped by 4 bases and J by 6 bases; unmatched bases: 8. The germline V gene has CDR1 SGDLS and CDR2 YYNGEE. The DNA of the CDR3 is TGTGCCAGCAGCTCAGGGACAGGTCGGCATGAAAAACTGTTTTTT. It translates to CASSSGTGRHEKLFF.

The chain combines TRBV4-2 with TRBJ2-3; 11 nucleotides agree with TRBD2. The CDR3 spans 17 residues. Looked up from germline, CDR1 is LGHNA and CDR2 is YNFKEQ. V was pared by 0 bases and J by 1 base, with 3 bases of the junction left unmatched. CDR3 region: CASSQDQTSGGTDTQYF. CDR3 nucleotide sequence: TGTGCCAGCAGCCAAGATCAGACTAGCGGGGGCACAGATACGCAGTATTTT.

The chain combines TRBV7-9 with TRBJ2-1; a weak D match, TRBD2 (5 bases). The CDR3 is 12 amino acids. In germline, CDR1 is SEHNR, CDR2 FQNEAQ (reference sequence). V gave up 5 bases and J gave up 8 bases, with 10 bases separating them. The CDR3 nucleotides read TGTGCCAGCAGCAGGGAGTACTATGAGCAGTTCTTC. It specifies CASSREYYEQFF.

This clone was found once. The chain has TRBV18 and TRBJ2-2; tentative D call: TRBD2 (5 bases). Germline V lookup: CDR1 KGHSH, CDR2 LQKENI. The germline V and J ends were trimmed by 1 base and 1 base, with 16 bases remaining between them. This CDR3 comprises 18 residues. The CDR3: CASSPLREQRVNTGELFF. DNA for the CDR3: TGTGCCAGCTCACCACTAAGGGAGCAACGTGTGAACACCGGGGAGCTGTTTTTT.